This TCR beta chain was recorded in a study of blood T cell repertoires in COVID-19. Sequencing was performed with immunoSEQ multiplex PCR; in TCRdb, only in-frame clones are kept and a portion is missing. The sample contains 60,000 to 80,000 clones, 75% to 90% of which appear only once. The CDR3 length is 14 residues. Trimming pared 4 bases from V and 8 bases from J, leaving 14 bases between. The germline CDR1 and CDR2 sequences are MGHRA and YSYEKL. Sample: peripheral blood. This sequence originates from a man aged 45-65 years with COVID-19, enrolled during active disease. The chain carries TRBV4-1 and TRBJ1-4; perhaps TRBD1 as D (5 bases). The CDR3 region is CASSRGERAEKLFF. The CDR3 DNA sequence: TGCGCCAGCAGCCGGGGGGAGCGGGCGGAAAAACTGTTTTTT.